Sequencing of this T cell receptor (beta chain) was carried out in a study of blood T cell repertoires in COVID-19. Study-level background: Samples came from the United States, Italy and Spain, spanning acute and convalescent COVID-19. The cDNA or gDNA used as material had been derived from T cells, B-cell-depleted T cells, or PBMCs.

The germline V gene has CDR1 SGHTA and CDR2 FQGNSA. The CDR3 runs 14 residues. Trimming took off 4 bases at V and 7 bases at J, with 14 bases between the two ends. Assay used: immunoSEQ multiplex PCR; TCRdb lists only in-frame clones, some missing. The data hold some 300,000 clones, with 85% to 90% observed a single time. The source material was peripheral blood. The receptor was isolated from a man in his 70s with acute or convalescent COVID-19. The chain employs TRBV7-2 and TRBJ2-1; D possibly corresponds to TRBD2 (6 bases). The CDR3 loop is CASSSGLVKNEQFF. The DNA for the CDR3 is TGTGCCAGCAGCTCGGGACTGGTGAAAAATGAGCAGTTCTTC. Supplemented by reference TRBV7-2 and TRBJ2-1, the full variable domain reads GAGVSQSPSNKVTEKGKDVELRCDPISGHTALYWYRQSLGQGLEFLIYFQGNSAPDKSGLPSDRFSAERTGGSVSTLTIQRTQQEDSAVYLCASSSGLVKNEQFFGPGTRLTVL.